This TCR beta chain was obtained from a study of blood T cell repertoires in COVID-19. Study context: Italy, Spain and the United States were the sources of the convalescent and acute COVID-19 samples. From T cells, B-cell-depleted T cells, or PBMCs came the material, which was cDNA or gDNA.

Recovered status in Cohort 3 required two negative PCRs, clearance, or symptom resolution. The CDR3 spans 14 residues. Germline-derived CDR1 and CDR2 are SNHLY and FYNNEI. Deletions cut 11 bases from V and 5 bases from J, with 20 bases between. Generated by immunoSEQ multiplex PCR, the TCRdb table keeps only in-frame clones and is missing some. The data hold 190,000 or so clones, with roughly 82% observed a single time. The source material was PBMCs or T cells enriched from blood (not recorded which). This receptor was identified in a man aged 35 to 55 who had recovered from COVID-19. The chain combines TRBV2 with TRBJ2-3; D perhaps matches TRBD2 (6 bases). This chain's CDR3 is CAHAGAGQRDTQYF. The DNA of the CDR3 is TGTGCCCACGCCGGAGCGGGCCAAAGAGATACGCAGTATTTT.